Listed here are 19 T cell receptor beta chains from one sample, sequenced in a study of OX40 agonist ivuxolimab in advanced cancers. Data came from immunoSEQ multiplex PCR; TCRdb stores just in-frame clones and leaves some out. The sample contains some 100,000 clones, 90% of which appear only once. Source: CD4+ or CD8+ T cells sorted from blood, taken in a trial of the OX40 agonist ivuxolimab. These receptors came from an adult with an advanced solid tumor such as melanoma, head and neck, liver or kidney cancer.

The CDR3 DNA follows: TGTGCCAGTAGTATGGCAGGGGCGAATACGCAGTATTTT. Residues: CASSMAGANTQYF. This rearrangement joins TRBV19 to TRBJ2-3; a possible D gene is TRBD1 (6 bases). CDR3 length: 13 amino acids. V lost 3 bases and J lost 7, with 11 bases in between. The germline V gene has CDR1 LNHDA and CDR2 SQIVND (reference sequence). The full variable domain, its missing parts supplied by reference TRBV19 and TRBJ2-3, is DGGITQSPKYLFRKEGQNVTLSCEQNLNHDAMYWYRQDPGQGLRLIYYSQIVNDFQKGDIAEGYSVSREKKESFPLTVTSAQKNPTAFYLCASSMAGANTQYFGPGTRLTVL.

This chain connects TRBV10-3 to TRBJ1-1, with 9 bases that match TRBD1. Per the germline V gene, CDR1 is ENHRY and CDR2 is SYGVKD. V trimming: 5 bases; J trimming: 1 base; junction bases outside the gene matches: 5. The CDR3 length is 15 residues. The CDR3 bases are TGTGCCATCAGTCCCCGACAGGGGGAGAACACTGAAGCTTTCTTT. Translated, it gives CAISPRQGENTEAFF.

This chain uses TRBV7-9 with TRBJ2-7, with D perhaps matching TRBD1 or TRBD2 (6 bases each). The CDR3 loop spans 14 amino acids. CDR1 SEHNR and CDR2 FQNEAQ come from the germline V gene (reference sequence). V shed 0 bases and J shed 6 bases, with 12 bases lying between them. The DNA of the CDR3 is TGTGCCAGCAGCTTAGCCATAACGGGGGCCGAGCAGTACTTC. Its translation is CASSLAITGAEQYF.

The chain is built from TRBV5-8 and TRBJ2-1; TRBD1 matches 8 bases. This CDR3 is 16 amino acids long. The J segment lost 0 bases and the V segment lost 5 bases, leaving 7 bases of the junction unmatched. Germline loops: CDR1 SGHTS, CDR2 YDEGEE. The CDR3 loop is CASRHGQGSSYNEQFF. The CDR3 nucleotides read TGTGCCAGCAGACACGGACAGGGAAGCTCCTACAATGAGCAGTTCTTC.

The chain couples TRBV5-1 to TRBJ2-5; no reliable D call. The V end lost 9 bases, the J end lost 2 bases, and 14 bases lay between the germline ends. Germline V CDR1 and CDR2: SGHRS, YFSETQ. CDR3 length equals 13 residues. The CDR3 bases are TGCGCCACCTCGTTGGTAACGCAAGAGACCCAGTACTTC. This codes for CATSLVTQETQYF.

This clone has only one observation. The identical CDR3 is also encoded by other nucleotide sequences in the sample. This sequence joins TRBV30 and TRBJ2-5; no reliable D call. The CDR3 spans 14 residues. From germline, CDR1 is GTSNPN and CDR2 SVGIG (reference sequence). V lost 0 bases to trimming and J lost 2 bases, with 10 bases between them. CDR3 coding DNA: TGTGCCTGGAGTGTGCCGCCGGAACAAGAGACCCAGTACTTC. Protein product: CAWSVPPEQETQYF.

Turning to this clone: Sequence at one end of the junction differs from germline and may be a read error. The CDR3, as DNA: TGTGCCAGTAGTGTACAGGGGGCCCCTAACACCGGGGAGCCGTTTTTT. Residues: CASSVQGAPNTGEPFF. V gene TRBV19 combines with J gene TRBJ2-2, with TRBD1 matching 9 bases. Germline assignment: CDR1 LNHDA and CDR2 SQIVND (reference sequence). The CDR3 covers 16 residues.

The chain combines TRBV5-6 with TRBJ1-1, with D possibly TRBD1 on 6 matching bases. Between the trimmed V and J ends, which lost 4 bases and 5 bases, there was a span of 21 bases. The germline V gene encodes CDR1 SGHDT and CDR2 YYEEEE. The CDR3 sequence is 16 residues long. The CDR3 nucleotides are TGTGCCAGCAGCCGAACAGGGTCGGGGGAGAGTACTGAAGCTTTCTTT. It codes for CASSRTGSGESTEAFF.

The CDR3 DNA reads TGTGCCAGTAGTATAGTGCAGGGGGGCTTCGAATATAGCAATCAGCCCCAGCATTTT. Translation: CASSIVQGGFEYSNQPQHF. The rearrangement links TRBV19 to TRBJ1-5, with 7 bases identical to TRBD1. Germline V CDR1 and CDR2: LNHDA, SQIVND (reference sequence). J lost 0 bases, V lost 1 base, and 12 bases had no gene match. This CDR3 is 19 amino acids long.

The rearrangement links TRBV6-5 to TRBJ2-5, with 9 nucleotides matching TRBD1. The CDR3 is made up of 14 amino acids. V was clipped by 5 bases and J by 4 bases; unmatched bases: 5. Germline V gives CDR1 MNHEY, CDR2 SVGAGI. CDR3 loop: CASSNRQGGETQYF. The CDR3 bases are TGTGCCAGCAGTAACCGACAGGGGGGAGAGACCCAGTACTTC.

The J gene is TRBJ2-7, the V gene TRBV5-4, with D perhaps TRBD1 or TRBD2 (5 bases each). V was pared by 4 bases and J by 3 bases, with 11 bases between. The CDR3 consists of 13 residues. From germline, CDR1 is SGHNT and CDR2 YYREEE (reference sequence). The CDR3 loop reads CASSPGTNYEQYF. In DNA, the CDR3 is TGTGCCAGCAGCCCTGGGACCAACTACGAGCAGTACTTC.

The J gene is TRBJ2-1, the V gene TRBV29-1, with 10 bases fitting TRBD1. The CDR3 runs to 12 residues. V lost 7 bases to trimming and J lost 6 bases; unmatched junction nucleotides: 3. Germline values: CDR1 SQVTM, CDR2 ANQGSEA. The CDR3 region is CSGGDRGNEQFF. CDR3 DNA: TGCAGCGGGGGGGACAGGGGCAATGAGCAGTTCTTC.

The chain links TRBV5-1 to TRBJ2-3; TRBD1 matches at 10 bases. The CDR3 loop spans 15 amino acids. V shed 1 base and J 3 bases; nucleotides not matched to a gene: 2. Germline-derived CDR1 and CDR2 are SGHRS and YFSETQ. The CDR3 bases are TGCGCCAGCAGCTTGAGGACAGGGGGAACAGATACGCAGTATTTT. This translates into CASSLRTGGTDTQYF.

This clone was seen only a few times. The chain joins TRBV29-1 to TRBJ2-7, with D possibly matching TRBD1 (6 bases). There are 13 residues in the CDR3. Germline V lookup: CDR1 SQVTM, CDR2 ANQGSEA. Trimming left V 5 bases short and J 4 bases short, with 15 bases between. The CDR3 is CSVSGLTGYEQYF. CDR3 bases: TGCAGCGTTTCGGGTCTAACAGGGTACGAGCAGTACTTC.

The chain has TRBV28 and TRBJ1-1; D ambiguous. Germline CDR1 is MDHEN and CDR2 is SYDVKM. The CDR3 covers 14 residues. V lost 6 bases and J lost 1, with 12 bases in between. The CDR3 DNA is TGTGCCAGCAGATCCGGGAGTAAGAACACTGAAGCTTTCTTT. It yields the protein CASRSGSKNTEAFF.

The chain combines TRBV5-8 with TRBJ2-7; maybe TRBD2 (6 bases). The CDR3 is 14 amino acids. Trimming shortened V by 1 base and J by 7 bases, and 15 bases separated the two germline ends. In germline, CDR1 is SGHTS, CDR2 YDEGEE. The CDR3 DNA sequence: TGTGCCAGCAGCTTGTTAACCCGGGGAGGTGAGCAGTACTTC. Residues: CASSLLTRGGEQYF. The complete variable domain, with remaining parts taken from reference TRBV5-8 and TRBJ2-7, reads EAGVTQSPTHLIKTRGQQATLRCSPISGHTSVYWYQQALGLGLQFLLWYDEGEERNRGNFPPRFSGRQFPNYSSELNVNALELEDSALYLCASSLLTRGGEQYFGPGTRLTVT.

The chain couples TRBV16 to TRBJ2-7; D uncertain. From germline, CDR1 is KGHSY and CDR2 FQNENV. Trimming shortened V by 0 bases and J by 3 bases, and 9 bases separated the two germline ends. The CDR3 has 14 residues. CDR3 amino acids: CASSQSGNSYEQYF. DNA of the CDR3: TGTGCCAGCAGCCAATCCGGCAACAGCTACGAGCAGTACTTC.

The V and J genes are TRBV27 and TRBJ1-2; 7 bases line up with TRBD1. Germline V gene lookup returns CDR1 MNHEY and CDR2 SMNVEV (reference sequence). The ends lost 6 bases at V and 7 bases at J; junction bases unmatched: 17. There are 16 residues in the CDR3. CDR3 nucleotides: TGTGCCAGCAGAATATATGGTACAGGGGATCGGGGTGGCTACACCTTC. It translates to CASRIYGTGDRGGYTF.

The CDR3 region is CASSLTMNTEAFF. CDR3 nucleotide sequence: TGTGCCAGCAGTTTAACTATGAACACTGAAGCTTTCTTT. The rearrangement links TRBV27 to TRBJ1-1; D unresolved. Germline lookup yields CDR1 MNHEY and CDR2 SMNVEV (reference sequence). Trimming cost V 2 bases and J 0 bases, with 4 bases left between them. The CDR3 consists of 13 residues.